This T cell receptor (beta chain) was retrieved from a study of blood T cell repertoires in COVID-19. Study-level information: Sample material is recorded as cDNA or gDNA derived from T cells, B-cell-depleted T cells, or PBMCs.

Participants were aged about 18 to 90 years, lived in 25 or so US areas, and enrolled virtually. Participant-given clinical history determined each cohort assignment. From germline, CDR1 is SNHLY and CDR2 FYNNEI. Trimming cost V 3 bases and J 3 bases, with 13 bases left between them. The CDR3 runs 15 residues. The authors' processing: Reference gene primer amplification gave estimated nucleated cell counts. Only in-frame clones appear in the TCRdb table, and some are missing; sequencing was by immunoSEQ multiplex PCR. Clone size and V and J calls were adopted from that table, with D and trimming inferred from the DNA. Of about 340,000 clones in the sample, 70% to 90% were seen once.

The chain recombines TRBV2 with TRBJ2-3, with D possibly matching TRBD2 (5 bases). The clonotype comes from a woman aged 35 to 49 with acute COVID-19. Sequencing input: PBMCs or T cells enriched from blood (not recorded which). The CDR3 loop is CASSDGGVWTDTQYF. CDR3 coding DNA: TGTGCCAGCAGTGACGGAGGAGTTTGGACAGATACGCAGTATTTT.